This passage covers 22 T cell receptor beta chains from one sample sequenced in a study of CD8 T cells in ankylosing spondylitis. Each CDR3 protein is one row after TCRdb ran MiXCR on the 5' RACE reads. The sample shows under 300,000 distinct CDR3 sequences, 9.5% to 12% of them seen only once. Sequences were obtained from blood, either unsorted or a sorted T cell fraction (not recorded which). These receptors were taken from a male donor with ankylosing spondylitis or in good health (not recorded which).

Many counts were recorded for this clonotype. The V and J genes are TRBV5-6 and TRBJ2-3, with 8 bases lining up with TRBD2. Germline V lookup: CDR1 SGHDT, CDR2 YYEEEE. The CDR3 sequence is 15 residues long. J gave up 2 bases and V 9 bases, and 11 bases lay outside the gene matches. CDR3 sequence reads: CANTNRAGDTDTQYF. CDR3 in DNA: TGTGCCAACACCAATCGAGCGGGGGACACAGATACGCAGTATTTT.

This sequence joins TRBV11-2 and TRBJ2-5, with D perhaps matching TRBD2 (6 bases). The length of the CDR3 is 17 residues. Trimming removed 2 bases from V and 1 base from J, with 17 bases in between. Per germline, CDR1 SGHAT and CDR2 FQNNGV. Here the CDR3 DNA reads TGTGCCAGCAGCTTAATAGCTAGCGAGACCTTCCAAGAGACCCAGTACTTC. This translates into CASSLIASETFQETQYF. Based on the CDR3 plus reference TRBV11-2 and TRBJ2-5, the full variable domain is EAGVAQSPRYKIIEKRQSVAFWCNPISGHATLYWYQQILGQGPKLLIQFQNNGVVDDSQLPKDRFSAERLKGVDSTLKIQPAKLEDSAVYLCASSLIASETFQETQYFGPGTRLLVL.

This clonotype appeared many times. V is TRBV27 and J is TRBJ2-7; D remains ambiguous. Trimming left V 5 bases short and J 1 base short, with 6 bases between. This CDR3 contains 12 residues. The germline CDR1 and CDR2 sequences are MNHEY and SMNVEV (reference sequence). The CDR3 coding sequence is TGTGCCAGCAGTGGCAGTTCCTACGAGCAGTACTTC. Amino acids: CASSGSSYEQYF.

This clonotype appeared many times. The rearrangement links TRBV7-6 to TRBJ2-7, with 10 bases matching TRBD2. J was trimmed by 5 bases and V by 3 bases; bases with no gene match: 4. In germline, CDR1 is SGHVS, CDR2 FNYEAQ. The CDR3 sequence is 14 residues long. The CDR3 here is CASSLAGLADEQYF. For the CDR3, the DNA is TGTGCCAGCAGCTTGGCAGGACTAGCGGACGAGCAGTACTTC.

This clonotype showed up just a few times. This rearrangement joins TRBV20-1 to TRBJ2-3, with 14 bases that match TRBD2. The CDR3 sequence is 16 residues long. The germline gives CDR1 DFQATT, CDR2 SNEGSKA (reference sequence). V lost 6 bases and J lost 0; bases outside the gene matches: 5. The DNA of the CDR3 is TGCAGTGCGCCAAGGACTAGCGGGGGGAGCACAGATACGCAGTATTTT. Its protein is CSAPRTSGGSTDTQYF.

In its sample, this clonotype was seen many times. The chain joins TRBV11-2 to TRBJ2-1; D is possibly TRBD1 or TRBD2 (6 bases each). Trimming took off 1 base at V and 6 bases at J, with 10 bases between the two ends. The CDR3 is made up of 14 amino acids. Germline V lookup: CDR1 SGHAT, CDR2 FQNNGV. The CDR3 DNA sequence: TGTGCCAGCAGCTTAGTTGGAGGGGGCAATGAGCAGTTCTTC. Its translation is CASSLVGGGNEQFF.

This chain links TRBV7-2 with TRBJ2-7, with TRBD1 matching over 8 bases. Trimming at V came to 4 bases and at J to 1 base, leaving 3 bases not matched to a gene. Germline V lookup: CDR1 SGHTA, CDR2 FQGNSA. There are 14 residues in the CDR3. This CDR3 reads CASSWGQESYEQYF. The DNA for the CDR3 is TGTGCCAGCAGCTGGGGACAGGAATCCTACGAGCAGTACTTC.

This clonotype has ten or more counts. The chain employs TRBV29-1 and TRBJ2-7; TRBD1 aligns across 11 bases. V gave up 3 bases and J gave up 6 bases; unmatched junction bases: 4. In germline, CDR1 is SQVTM, CDR2 ANQGSEA. CDR3 length: 13 amino acids. The CDR3 protein is CSVERTGGGEQYF. CDR3 in DNA: TGCAGCGTTGAGAGGACAGGGGGCGGCGAGCAGTACTTC.

There are many counts of this clonotype. The genes are TRBV5-1 and TRBJ2-1; 11 bases align to TRBD1. V gave up 8 bases and J gave up 8 bases; unmatched junction bases: 9. The CDR3 is 14 residues long. Germline V gene sequence: CDR1 SGHRS, CDR2 YFSETQ. CDR3 residues: CASRDRGDMDEQFF. CDR3 in DNA: TGCGCCAGTCGGGACAGGGGGGATATGGATGAGCAGTTCTTC.

There are many counts of this clonotype. The chain carries TRBV20-1 and TRBJ2-1; 7 bases align to TRBD2. Germline trimming cut 0 bases from V and 4 bases from J; bases unmatched to any gene: 9. Germline assignment: CDR1 DFQATT and CDR2 SNEGSKA (reference sequence). The CDR3 loop spans 16 amino acids. The CDR3 DNA is TGCAGTGCTAGAGATCGGAGGCTAGCGGAGTACAATGAGCAGTTCTTC. It specifies CSARDRRLAEYNEQFF.

This clonotype was counted ten times or more. The chain combines TRBV29-1 with TRBJ2-2; TRBD1 is a possible D gene (5 bases). The germline CDR1 and CDR2 sequences are SQVTM and ANQGSEA. The CDR3 consists of 16 residues. V was cut by 0 bases and J by 0 bases, with 11 bases left in between. CDR3 sequence reads: CSVEDPAGPNTGELFF. DNA of the CDR3: TGCAGCGTTGAAGATCCCGCAGGGCCGAACACCGGGGAGCTGTTTTTT.

The sample holds many counts of this clonotype. The chain links TRBV25-1 to TRBJ2-1; possibly TRBD1 for D (8 bases). This CDR3 is 12 amino acids long. V gave up 6 bases and J gave up 9 bases, with 12 bases separating them. In germline, CDR1 is MGHDK, CDR2 SYGVNS. The CDR3 nucleotides read TGTGCCAGCAGATACAGGGGGGGTGAGCAGTTCTTC. Its translation is CASRYRGGEQFF. Based on the CDR3 plus reference TRBV25-1 and TRBJ2-1, the full variable domain is EADIYQTPRYLVIGTGKKITLECSQTMGHDKMYWYQQDPGMELHLIHYSYGVNSTEKGDLSSESTVSRIRTEHFPLTLESARPSHTSQYLCASRYRGGEQFFGPGTRLTVL.

This clonotype was seen a handful of times. The chain carries TRBV7-8 and TRBJ1-5; D not certain. The germline V gene has CDR1 SGHVS and CDR2 FQNEAQ. The CDR3 length is 12 residues. V lost 4 bases and J lost 4, with 5 bases in between. CDR3 in amino acids: CASSSPNQPQHF. In DNA, the CDR3 is TGTGCCAGCAGCTCCCCTAATCAGCCCCAGCATTTT.

This clonotype was detected many times. The chain has TRBV10-3 and TRBJ2-4; D call uncertain. The V and J ends lost 3 bases and 0 bases respectively, with 12 bases between them. This CDR3 contains 16 residues. The germline V gene encodes CDR1 ENHRY and CDR2 SYGVKD. The CDR3, as DNA: TGTGCCATCAGTGAAGGTGGAACTCTAGCCAAAAACATTCAGTACTTC. The encoded protein is CAISEGGTLAKNIQYF.

This clonotype was seen many times. The CDR3 spells CSASSGGIEQYF. The DNA for the CDR3 is TGCAGTGCATCTAGCGGGGGAATTGAGCAGTACTTC. The chain recombines TRBV20-1 with TRBJ2-7; 10 bases map to TRBD2. Germline values: CDR1 DFQATT, CDR2 SNEGSKA (reference sequence). CDR3 length equals 12 residues. V was pared by 6 bases and J by 7 bases, with 6 bases of the junction left unmatched.

The CDR3 loop reads CASSYRETQYF. CDR3 coding DNA: TGTGCCAGCAGTTACAGGGAGACCCAGTACTTC. V usage is TRBV28 and J usage is TRBJ2-5, with D possibly TRBD1 on 5 matching bases. V was pared by 4 bases and J by 5 bases, with 5 bases between. This CDR3 region has 11 residues. CDR1 is MDHEN, CDR2 SYDVKM, per germline.

This clonotype was seen at least ten times. The chain joins TRBV20-1 to TRBJ1-4; a possible D gene is TRBD1 (5 bases). V gave up 0 bases and J gave up 8 bases, with 16 bases separating them. CDR3 length: 15 residues. The V gene's germline CDR1 is DFQATT and CDR2 SNEGSKA (reference sequence). The DNA for the CDR3 is TGCAGTGCTAGAGACCAAGGGACTCCTGGGGAAAAACTGTTTTTT. Protein sequence: CSARDQGTPGEKLFF.

This clonotype was recorded many times. The chain uses TRBV5-1 and TRBJ2-7; 9 nucleotides match TRBD2. Trimming at V came to 4 bases and at J to 2 bases, leaving 7 bases not matched to a gene. The germline V gene has CDR1 SGHRS and CDR2 YFSETQ. The CDR3 sequence is 15 residues long. For the CDR3, the DNA is TGCGCCAGCAGCCTCAGCGGGGGGTTTCCCTACGAGCAGTACTTC. Translation: CASSLSGGFPYEQYF.

This clonotype was seen many times. This chain connects TRBV20-1 to TRBJ2-1; D gene unclear. The germline CDR1 and CDR2 sequences are DFQATT and SNEGSKA (reference sequence). The CDR3 extends over 12 amino acids. Trimming took 3 bases from V and 6 from J, leaving 9 bases between them. The CDR3 DNA reads TGCAGTGCTAGTTTCCTGGGCAATGAGCAGTTCTTC. It specifies CSASFLGNEQFF.

There are many counts of this clonotype. This sequence joins TRBV7-3 and TRBJ1-1; D is ambiguous. V was trimmed by 2 bases and J by 8 bases, leaving 18 bases between them. Germline V lookup: CDR1 SGHTA, CDR2 FQGTGA. This CDR3 contains 15 residues. The CDR3 region is CASSLFRPGPLEAFF. The DNA for the CDR3 is TGTGCCAGCAGCTTATTTAGGCCCGGTCCACTAGAAGCTTTCTTT.

This clonotype was seen only once. The chain recombines TRBV20-1 with TRBJ2-7; D gene ambiguous. The V end lost 8 bases, the J end lost 1 base, and 6 bases lay between the germline ends. Germline loops: CDR1 DFQATT, CDR2 SNEGSKA (reference sequence). The CDR3 extends over 10 amino acids. CDR3: CSSPSYEQYF. In DNA form, the CDR3 reads TGCAGTTCCCCGTCCTACGAGCAGTACTTC.

At least ten counts were recorded for this clonotype. This chain connects TRBV10-3 to TRBJ2-1, with 10 bases that match TRBD1. Germline loops: CDR1 ENHRY, CDR2 SYGVKD. CDR3 length: 11 residues. V gave up 11 bases and J gave up 8 bases; unmatched junction bases: 3. This CDR3 reads CAVGTGDEQFF. The CDR3 coding sequence is TGTGCCGTCGGGACAGGGGATGAGCAGTTCTTC.